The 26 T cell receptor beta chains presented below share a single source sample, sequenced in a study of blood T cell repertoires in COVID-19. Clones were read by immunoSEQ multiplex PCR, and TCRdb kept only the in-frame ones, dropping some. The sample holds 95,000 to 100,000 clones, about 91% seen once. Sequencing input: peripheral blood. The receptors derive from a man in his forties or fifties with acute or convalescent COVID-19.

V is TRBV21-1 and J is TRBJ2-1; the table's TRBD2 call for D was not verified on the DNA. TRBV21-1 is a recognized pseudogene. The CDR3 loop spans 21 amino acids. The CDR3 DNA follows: TGTGCCAGCAACAAGCCAGCACCGGGACTAGCGGGGGGAGATTCTAGCTATGAGCAGTTCTTC. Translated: CASNKPAPGLAGGDSSYEQFF.

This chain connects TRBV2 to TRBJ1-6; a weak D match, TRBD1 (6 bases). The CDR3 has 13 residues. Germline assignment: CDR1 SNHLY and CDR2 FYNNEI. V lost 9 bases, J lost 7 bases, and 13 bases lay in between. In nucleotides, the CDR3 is TGTGCCAGGGGGGACATCCGAAATTCACCCCTCCACTTT. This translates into CARGDIRNSPLHF.

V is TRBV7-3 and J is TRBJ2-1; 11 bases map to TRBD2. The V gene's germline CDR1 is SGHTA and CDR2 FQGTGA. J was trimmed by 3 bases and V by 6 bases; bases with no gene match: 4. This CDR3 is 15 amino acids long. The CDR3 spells CASSTTSGGYNEQFF. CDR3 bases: TGTGCCAGCAGTACAACTAGCGGGGGCTACAATGAGCAGTTCTTC.

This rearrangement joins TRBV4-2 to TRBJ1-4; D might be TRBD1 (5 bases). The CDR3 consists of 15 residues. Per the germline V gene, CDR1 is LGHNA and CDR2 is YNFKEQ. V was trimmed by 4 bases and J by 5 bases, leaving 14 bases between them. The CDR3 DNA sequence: TGTGCCAGCAGCCGACACCGGGACTTAAATGAAAAACTGTTTTTT. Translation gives CASSRHRDLNEKLFF.

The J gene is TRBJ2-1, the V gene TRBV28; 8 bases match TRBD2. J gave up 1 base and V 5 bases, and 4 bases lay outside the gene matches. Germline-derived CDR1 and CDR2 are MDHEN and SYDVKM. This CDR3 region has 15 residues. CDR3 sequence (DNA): TGTGCCAGCAGTGCCTCGGGGGGGTCCTACAATGAGCAGTTCTTC. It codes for CASSASGGSYNEQFF.

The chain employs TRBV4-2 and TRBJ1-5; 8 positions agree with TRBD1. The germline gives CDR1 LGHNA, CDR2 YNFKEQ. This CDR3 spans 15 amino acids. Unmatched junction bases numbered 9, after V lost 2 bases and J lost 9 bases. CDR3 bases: TGTGCCAGCAGCCAACCCGACAGGGGAGGCGGGCCCCAGCATTTT. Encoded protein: CASSQPDRGGGPQHF.

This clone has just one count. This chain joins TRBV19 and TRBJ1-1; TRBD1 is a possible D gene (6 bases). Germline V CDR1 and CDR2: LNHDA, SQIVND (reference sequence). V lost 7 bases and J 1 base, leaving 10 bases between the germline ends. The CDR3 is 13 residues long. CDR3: CASTPDRNTEAFF. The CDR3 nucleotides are TGTGCCAGTACCCCGGACAGGAACACTGAAGCTTTCTTT.

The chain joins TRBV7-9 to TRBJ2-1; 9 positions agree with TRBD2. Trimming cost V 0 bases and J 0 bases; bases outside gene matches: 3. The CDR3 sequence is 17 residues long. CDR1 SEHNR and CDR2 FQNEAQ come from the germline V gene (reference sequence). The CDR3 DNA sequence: TGTGCCAGCAGCTTAGCGCGGGGGGGTTTCTCCTACAATGAGCAGTTCTTC. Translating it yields CASSLARGGFSYNEQFF.

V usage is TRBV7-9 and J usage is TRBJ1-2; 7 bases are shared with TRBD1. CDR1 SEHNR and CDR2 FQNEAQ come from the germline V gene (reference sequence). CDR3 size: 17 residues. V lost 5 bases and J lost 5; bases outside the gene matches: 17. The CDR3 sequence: CASSPINRDRALYGYTF. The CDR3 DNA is TGTGCCAGCAGCCCTATCAACCGGGACAGAGCCCTATATGGCTACACCTTC.

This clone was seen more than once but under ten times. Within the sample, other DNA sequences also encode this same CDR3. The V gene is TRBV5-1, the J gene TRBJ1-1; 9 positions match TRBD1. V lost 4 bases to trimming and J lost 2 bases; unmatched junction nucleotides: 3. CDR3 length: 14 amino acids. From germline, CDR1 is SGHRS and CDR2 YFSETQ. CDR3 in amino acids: CASSRGQGNTEAFF. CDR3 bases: TGCGCCAGCAGCAGGGGACAGGGCAACACTGAAGCTTTCTTT.

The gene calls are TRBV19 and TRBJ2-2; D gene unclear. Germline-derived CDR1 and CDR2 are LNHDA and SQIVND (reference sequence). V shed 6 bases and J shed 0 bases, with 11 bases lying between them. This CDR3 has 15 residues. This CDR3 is CASRAGRTNTGELFF. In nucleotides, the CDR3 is TGTGCCAGTAGGGCCGGCAGGACGAACACCGGGGAGCTGTTTTTT. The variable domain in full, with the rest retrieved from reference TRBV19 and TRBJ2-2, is DGGITQSPKYLFRKEGQNVTLSCEQNLNHDAMYWYRQDPGQGLRLIYYSQIVNDFQKGDIAEGYSVSREKKESFPLTVTSAQKNPTAFYLCASRAGRTNTGELFFGEGSRLTVL.

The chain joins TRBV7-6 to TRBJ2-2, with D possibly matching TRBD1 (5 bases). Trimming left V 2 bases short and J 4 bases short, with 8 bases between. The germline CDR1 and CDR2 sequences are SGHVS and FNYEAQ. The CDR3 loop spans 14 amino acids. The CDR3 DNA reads TGTGCCAGCAGCTTACAGGGTAGCACCGGGGAGCTGTTTTTT. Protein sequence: CASSLQGSTGELFF.

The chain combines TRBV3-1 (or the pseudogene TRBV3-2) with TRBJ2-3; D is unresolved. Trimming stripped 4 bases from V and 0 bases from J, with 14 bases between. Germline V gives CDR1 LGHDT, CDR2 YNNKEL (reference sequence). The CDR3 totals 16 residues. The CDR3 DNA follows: TGTGCCAGCAGCCCACGGCCAGGTGCTAGCACAGATACGCAGTATTTT. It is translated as CASSPRPGASTDTQYF.

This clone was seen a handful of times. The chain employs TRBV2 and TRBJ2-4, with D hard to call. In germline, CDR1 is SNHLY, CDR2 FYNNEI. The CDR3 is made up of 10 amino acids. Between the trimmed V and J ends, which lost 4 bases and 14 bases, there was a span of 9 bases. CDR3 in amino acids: CASSGYSKYF. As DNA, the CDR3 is TGTGCCAGCAGTGGCTACAGTAAGTACTTC.

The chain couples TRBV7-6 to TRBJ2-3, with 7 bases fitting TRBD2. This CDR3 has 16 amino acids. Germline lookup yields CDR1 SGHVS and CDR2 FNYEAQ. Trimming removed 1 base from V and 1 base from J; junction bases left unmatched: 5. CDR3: CASSLGGGGGTDTQYF. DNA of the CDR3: TGTGCCAGCAGCTTAGGGGGCGGGGGTGGCACAGATACGCAGTATTTT.

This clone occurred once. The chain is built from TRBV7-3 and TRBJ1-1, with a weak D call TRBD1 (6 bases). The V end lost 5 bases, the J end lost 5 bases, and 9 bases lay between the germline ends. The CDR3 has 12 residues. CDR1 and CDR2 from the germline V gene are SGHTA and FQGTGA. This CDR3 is CASSRGGTEAFF. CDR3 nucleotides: TGTGCCAGCAGCCGAGGGGGAACTGAAGCTTTCTTT.

The DNA for the CDR3 is TGTGCCAGCAGTTACGTAGGGACAGCTGAAGCTTTCTTT. Translation gives CASSYVGTAEAFF. The genes are TRBV6-5 and TRBJ1-1; the match to TRBD1 covers 7 bases. The germline gives CDR1 MNHEY, CDR2 SVGAGI. The ends lost 2 bases at V and 6 bases at J; junction bases unmatched: 3. This CDR3 region has 13 residues.

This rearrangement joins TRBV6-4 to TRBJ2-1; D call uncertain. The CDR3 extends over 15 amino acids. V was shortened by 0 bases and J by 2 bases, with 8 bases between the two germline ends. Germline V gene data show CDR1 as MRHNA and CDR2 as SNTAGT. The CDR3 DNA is TGTGCCAGCAGTGACTCAATAGAGACCTACAATGAGCAGTTCTTC. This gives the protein CASSDSIETYNEQFF.

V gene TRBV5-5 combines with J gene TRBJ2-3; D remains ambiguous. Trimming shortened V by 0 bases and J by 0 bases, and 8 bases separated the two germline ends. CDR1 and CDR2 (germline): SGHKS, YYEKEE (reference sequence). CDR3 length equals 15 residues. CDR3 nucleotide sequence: TGTGCCAGCAGCTTGGTACCAGTTAGCACAGATACGCAGTATTTT. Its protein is CASSLVPVSTDTQYF.

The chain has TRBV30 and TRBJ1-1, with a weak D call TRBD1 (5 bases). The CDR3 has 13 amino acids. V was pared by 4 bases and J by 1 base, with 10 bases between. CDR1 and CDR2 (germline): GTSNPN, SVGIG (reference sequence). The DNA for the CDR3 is TGTGCCTGGACAGGGTGGGCGAACACTGAAGCTTTCTTT. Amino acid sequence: CAWTGWANTEAFF. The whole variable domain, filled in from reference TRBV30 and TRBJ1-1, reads SQTIHQWPATLVQPVGSPLSLECTVEGTSNPNLYWYRQAAGRGLQLLFYSVGIGQISSEVPQNLSASRPQDRQFILSSKKLLLSDSGFYLCAWTGWANTEAFFGQGTRLTVV.

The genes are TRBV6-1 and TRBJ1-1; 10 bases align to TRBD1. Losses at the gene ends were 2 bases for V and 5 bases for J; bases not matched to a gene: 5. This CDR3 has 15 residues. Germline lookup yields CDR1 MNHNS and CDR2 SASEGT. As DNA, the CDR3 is TGTGCCAGCAGTGAACCGGACAGGGGGATAACTGAAGCTTTCTTT. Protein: CASSEPDRGITEAFF.

In DNA form, the CDR3 reads TGTGCCAGCAGTTACTCGACAGGGACGAATTCACCCCTCCACTTT. It translates to CASSYSTGTNSPLHF. The chain carries TRBV6-5 and TRBJ1-6; 7 positions agree with TRBD1. This CDR3 is built from 15 residues. In germline, CDR1 is MNHEY, CDR2 SVGAGI. V trimming: 0 bases; J trimming: 7 bases; junction bases outside the gene matches: 3.

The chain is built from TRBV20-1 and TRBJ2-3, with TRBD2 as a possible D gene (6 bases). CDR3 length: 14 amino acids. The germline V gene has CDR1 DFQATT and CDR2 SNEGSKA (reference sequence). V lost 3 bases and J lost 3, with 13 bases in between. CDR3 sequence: CSASAGFGTDTQYF. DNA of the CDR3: TGCAGTGCTAGTGCGGGGTTTGGAACAGATACGCAGTATTTT.

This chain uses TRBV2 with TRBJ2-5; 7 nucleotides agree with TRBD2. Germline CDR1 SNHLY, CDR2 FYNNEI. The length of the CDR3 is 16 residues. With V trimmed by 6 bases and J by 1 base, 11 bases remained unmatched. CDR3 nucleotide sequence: TGTGCCAGCAGCGGGGAAGTAGCGGGTTTCCAAGAGACCCAGTACTTC. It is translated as CASSGEVAGFQETQYF.

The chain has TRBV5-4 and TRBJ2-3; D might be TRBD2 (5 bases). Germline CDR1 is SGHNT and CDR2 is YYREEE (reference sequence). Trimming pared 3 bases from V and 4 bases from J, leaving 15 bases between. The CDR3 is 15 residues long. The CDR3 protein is CASSSKSRAADTQYF. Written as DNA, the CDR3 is TGTGCCAGCAGCTCAAAAAGTAGAGCGGCAGATACGCAGTATTTT.

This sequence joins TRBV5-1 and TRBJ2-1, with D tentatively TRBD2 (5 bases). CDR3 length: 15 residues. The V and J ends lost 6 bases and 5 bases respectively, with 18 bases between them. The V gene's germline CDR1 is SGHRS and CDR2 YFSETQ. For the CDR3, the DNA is TGCGCCAGCACCGACCTTAGTGTCGGGAACAATGAGCAGTTCTTC. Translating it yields CASTDLSVGNNEQFF.